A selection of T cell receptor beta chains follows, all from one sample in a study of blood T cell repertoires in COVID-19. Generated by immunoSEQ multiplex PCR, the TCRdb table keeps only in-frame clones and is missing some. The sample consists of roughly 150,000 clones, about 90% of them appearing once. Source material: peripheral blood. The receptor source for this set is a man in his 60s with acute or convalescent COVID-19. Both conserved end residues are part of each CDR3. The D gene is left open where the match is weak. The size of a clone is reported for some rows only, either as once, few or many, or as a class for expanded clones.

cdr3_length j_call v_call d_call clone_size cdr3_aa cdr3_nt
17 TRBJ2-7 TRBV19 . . CASSKGDTWGPSYEQYF TGTGCCAGTAGTAAGGGGGACACCTGGGGGCCATCCTACGAGCAGTACTTC
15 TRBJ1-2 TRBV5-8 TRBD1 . CASSLAGTGDHGYTF TGTGCCAGCAGCTTGGCCGGGACAGGGGATCATGGCTACACCTTC
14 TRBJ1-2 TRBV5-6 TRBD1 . CASSWGQGVGGYTF TGTGCCAGCAGCTGGGGACAGGGAGTTGGTGGCTACACCTTC
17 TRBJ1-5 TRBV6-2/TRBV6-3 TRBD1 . CASSNTGGAPDGQPQHF TGTGCCAGCAGCAATACAGGGGGCGCCCCGGACGGACAGCCCCAGCATTTT
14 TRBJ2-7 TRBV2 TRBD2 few CASVSGTSVNEQYF TGTGCCAGTGTATCCGGGACTAGCGTGAACGAGCAGTACTTC
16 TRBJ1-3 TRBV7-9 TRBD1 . CASSTSRDSSGNTIYF TGTGCCAGCAGTACAAGTCGGGACAGCTCTGGAAACACCATATATTTT
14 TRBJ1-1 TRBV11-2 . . CASSPGHRDTEAFF TGTGCCAGCAGCCCCGGACATAGGGACACTGAAGCTTTCTTT
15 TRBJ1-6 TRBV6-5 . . CASAFGGADNSPLHF TGTGCCAGCGCCTTTGGAGGGGCGGATAATTCACCCCTCCACTTT
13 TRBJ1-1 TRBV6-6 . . CASTQGLNTEAFF TGTGCCAGCACTCAGGGCTTGAACACTGAAGCTTTCTTT
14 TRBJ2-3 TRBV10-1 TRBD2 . CARGTSGATDTQYF TGCGCCAGAGGGACTAGCGGGGCGACAGATACGCAGTATTTT
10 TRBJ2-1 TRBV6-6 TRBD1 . CASFTGGWFF TGTGCCAGCTTTACAGGGGGTTGGTTCTTC
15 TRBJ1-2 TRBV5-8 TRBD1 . CASSFPTGTNYGYTF TGTGCCAGCAGCTTTCCGACAGGGACCAACTATGGCTACACCTTC
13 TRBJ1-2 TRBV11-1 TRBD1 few CASSTRTGNGYTF TGTGCCAGCAGTACACGGACAGGGAATGGCTACACCTTC
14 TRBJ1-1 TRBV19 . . CASSSWGRVAEAFF TGTGCCAGTAGTAGCTGGGGCAGGGTAGCTGAAGCTTTCTTT
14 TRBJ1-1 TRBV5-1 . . CASSLSGFGTEAFF TGCGCCAGCAGCTTGTCCGGGTTCGGCACTGAAGCTTTCTTT
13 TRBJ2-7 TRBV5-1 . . CASSLVQGYEQYF TGCGCCAGCAGCTTGGTACAGGGCTACGAGCAGTACTTC
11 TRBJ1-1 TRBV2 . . CARATGFEAFF TGTGCCAGGGCCACAGGTTTCGAAGCTTTCTTT
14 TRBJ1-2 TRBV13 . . CASSLVQGRSGYTF TGTGCCAGCAGCTTAGTGCAGGGAAGGTCCGGCTACACCTTC
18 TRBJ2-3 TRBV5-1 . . CASSDPVSRGSETDTQYF TGCGCCAGCAGCGATCCGGTTTCTCGAGGATCGGAAACAGATACGCAGTATTTT
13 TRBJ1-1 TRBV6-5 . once CASSRKGVTEAFF TGTGCCAGCAGTCGTAAGGGGGTCACTGAAGCTTTCTTT
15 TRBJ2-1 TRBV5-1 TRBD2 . CASSLSGGAYNEQFF TGCGCCAGCAGCTTGAGCGGGGGGGCCTACAATGAGCAGTTCTTC
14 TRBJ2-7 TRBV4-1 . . CASSQGGNTYEQYF TGCGCCAGCAGCCAAGGGGGCAATACCTACGAGCAGTACTTC
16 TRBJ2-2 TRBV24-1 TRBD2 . CATSDRLAGGAGELFF TGTGCCACCAGTGACCGACTAGCGGGGGGGGCCGGGGAGCTGTTTTTT
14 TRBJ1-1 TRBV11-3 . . CASSFKGENTEAFF TGTGCCAGCAGCTTTAAAGGGGAGAACACTGAAGCTTTCTTT